One and the same sample provided the 15 T cell receptor beta chains below, sequenced in a study of shared clonotypes between healthy human individuals (dated by TCRdb to about 2020). The library was obtained by the immunoSEQ multiplex PCR assay. In its TCRdb copy, this immuneACCESS table keeps in-frame sequences only and misses some clones. Where compared with another copy, unresolved V genes explain less than half of these, and the others have no known cause. This sample lists some 690,000 clones; 90% were detected once. Jointly, the top ten make up about a third of the sample. What was sequenced was memory CD8+ T cells from PBMCs. What the cell subset or site label conveys for this sample: CD45RO+ cells pooled with CCR7-negative TemRA cells. The receptors come from a man between 18 and 35 years old in good health. Some clones in this sample may be carry-over from other donors' samples.

The chain carries TRBV7-9 and TRBJ2-2, with D perhaps TRBD1 (6 bases). Looked up from germline, CDR1 is SEHNR and CDR2 is FQNEAQ (reference sequence). The V end lost 4 bases, the J end lost 5 bases, and 11 bases lay between the germline ends. This CDR3 spans 14 amino acids. In DNA form, the CDR3 reads TGTGCCAGCAGCTCCACAGGGTTAACCGGGGAGCTGTTTTTT. Translation gives CASSSTGLTGELFF.

As for this clone: Relative to the germline gene, one junction end is altered; a read error may explain this. The chain recombines TRBV13 with TRBJ2-3, with 10 bases aligning to TRBD2. CDR1 is PRHDT, CDR2 FYEKMQ, per germline (reference sequence). CDR3 length: 15 residues. CDR3 nucleotide sequence: TGTGCCAGCACCTTAACGACTAGCGGGACAGATACGCAGTATTTT. Its protein product is CASTLTTSGTDTQYF.

The CDR3 region has the DNA TGTGCCAGCGGGCCAGGGAGTTACAATGAGCAGTTCTTC. It is translated as CASGPGSYNEQFF. The chain links TRBV9 to TRBJ2-1, with D perhaps matching TRBD1 or TRBD2 (5 bases each). This CDR3 has 13 amino acids. Trimming left V 7 bases short and J 4 bases short, with 12 bases between. Per the germline V gene, CDR1 is SGDLS and CDR2 is YYNGEE.

The chain combines TRBV9 with TRBJ2-3, with 14 positions matching TRBD2. This CDR3 spans 19 amino acids. V shed 4 bases and J 2 bases; nucleotides not matched to a gene: 12. Germline values: CDR1 SGDLS, CDR2 YYNGEE. CDR3 bases: TGTGCCAGCAGCCCAAGACTAGCGGGAGGGTGGTCCCTCACAGATACGCAGTATTTT. Amino acid sequence: CASSPRLAGGWSLTDTQYF.

The chain links TRBV9 to TRBJ2-3; D possibly uses TRBD1 or TRBD2 (5 bases each). The CDR3 totals 16 residues. V was trimmed by 3 bases and J by 1 base, leaving 15 bases between them. CDR1 SGDLS and CDR2 YYNGEE come from the germline V gene. The CDR3 sequence: CASSAAGASRTDTQYF. The CDR3 DNA follows: TGTGCCAGCAGCGCCGCTGGGGCTAGCCGCACAGATACGCAGTATTTT. The variable domain in full, with the rest retrieved from reference TRBV9 and TRBJ2-3, is DSGVTQTPKHLITATGQRVTLRCSPRSGDLSVYWYQQSLDQGLQFLIQYYNGEERAKGNILERFSAQQFPDLHSELNLSSLELGDSALYFCASSAAGASRTDTQYFGPGTRLTVL.

V is TRBV4-1 and J is TRBJ2-3, with D perhaps given as TRBD1 or TRBD2 (5 bases each). Trimming removed 5 bases at V and 5 bases at J, with 14 bases between. Germline V gene lookup returns CDR1 MGHRA and CDR2 YSYEKL. This CDR3 comprises 14 residues. The CDR3 nucleotides read TGCGCCAGCAGCAATGGGGGTACAGGAGATACGCAGTATTTT. Its translation: CASSNGGTGDTQYF.

This clone was observed a single time. The V call is TRBV27, the J call TRBJ2-5, with D unresolved. This CDR3 comprises 13 residues. Germline values: CDR1 MNHEY, CDR2 SMNVEV (reference sequence). V was cut by 2 bases and J by 9 bases, with 13 bases left in between. CDR3 sequence (DNA): TGTGCCAGCAGTTTAAGGCAGGCCCAGGCCCAGTACTTC. The encoded protein is CASSLRQAQAQYF.

This chain uses TRBV5-6 with TRBJ2-7; D could derive from TRBD1 or TRBD2 (5 bases each). Germline CDR1 reads SGHDT; CDR2 reads YYEEEE. This CDR3 is 15 amino acids long. V lost 4 bases, J lost 1 base, and 15 bases lay in between. The CDR3 DNA reads TGTGCCAGCAGCCCGGGGCCTACCTTATCCTACGAGCAGTACTTC. Translating it yields CASSPGPTLSYEQYF.

The gene calls are TRBV14 and TRBJ2-7, with no clear D. Germline V gene sequence: CDR1 SGHDN, CDR2 FVKESK. V was cut by 0 bases and J by 2 bases, with 8 bases left in between. The CDR3 is 14 amino acids. CDR3 amino acids: CASSQDPVTYEQYF. The CDR3 nucleotides are TGTGCCAGCAGCCAAGATCCGGTCACCTACGAGCAGTACTTC.

This chain connects TRBV14 to TRBJ2-7; TRBD2 matches at 8 bases. The CDR3 consists of 18 residues. Germline CDR1 is SGHDN and CDR2 is FVKESK. V was clipped by 4 bases and J by 3 bases; unmatched bases: 17. CDR3 region: CASSPIPLWLAGNYEQYF. Here the CDR3 DNA reads TGTGCCAGCAGCCCAATCCCGCTCTGGCTAGCGGGTAACTACGAGCAGTACTTC.

This rearrangement joins TRBV7-2 to TRBJ1-4; 7 bases line up with TRBD1. Trimming at V came to 5 bases and at J to 8 bases, leaving 11 bases not matched to a gene. Per germline, CDR1 SGHTA and CDR2 FQGNSA. This CDR3 has 15 residues. The chain's CDR3 is CASSPERQGEEKLFF. The CDR3 DNA reads TGTGCCAGCAGCCCAGAAAGACAGGGAGAGGAAAAACTGTTTTTT.

This chain connects TRBV11-2 to TRBJ1-2; TRBD1 might be the D (6 bases). Trimming shortened V by 2 bases and J by 6 bases, and 13 bases separated the two germline ends. This CDR3 has 14 amino acids. Germline V lookup: CDR1 SGHAT, CDR2 FQNNGV. The DNA of the CDR3 is TGTGCCAGCAGCTTAAGTGCGGGGGCGAATGGCTACACCTTC. Its translation: CASSLSAGANGYTF.

The rearrangement joins TRBV10-1 to TRBJ2-7, with 7 nucleotides matching TRBD1. Germline CDR1 WNHNN, CDR2 SYGVQD (reference sequence). The CDR3 consists of 13 residues. Trimming cost V 7 bases and J 6 bases; bases outside gene matches: 9. CDR3 in DNA: TGCGCCAGCACCGACCCAGGGGGAGTCGAGCAGTACTTC. It yields the protein CASTDPGGVEQYF.

Concerning this clone: Other nucleotide sequences from this sample produce the same CDR3. CDR3 nucleotide sequence: TGTGCCAGCAGTTTTGGGGGCTACGAGCAGTACTTC. It specifies CASSFGGYEQYF. This rearrangement joins TRBV27 to TRBJ2-7; D assignment may be TRBD1 or TRBD2 (5 bases each). The CDR3 totals 12 residues. Germline V gene sequence: CDR1 MNHEY, CDR2 SMNVEV (reference sequence). V shed 3 bases and J shed 3 bases, with 6 bases lying between them.

Here the CDR3 DNA reads TGTGCCAGCAGCCAAGAACGGCAGGGTCTATTATCCCGGGGGGAGACCCAGTACTTC. It translates to CASSQERQGLLSRGETQYF. This sequence joins TRBV14 and TRBJ2-5, with D tentatively TRBD2 (6 bases). The CDR3 length is 19 residues. V dropped 0 bases and J dropped 5 bases, with 25 bases sitting between them. Germline CDR1 reads SGHDN; CDR2 reads FVKESK.